The clone carrying this T cell receptor (beta chain) was observed a handful of times. Antigen specificity is unknown. The sample is drawn from a study of T cells in localized non-small cell lung cancer. Clones were read by immunoSEQ multiplex PCR, and TCRdb kept only the in-frame ones, dropping some. The sample lists about 3,900 clones, about 31% seen once, with roughly 20% in the top ten. Whole-study findings and limits: The tumor had only one region sequenced, so heterogeneity remains possible. Adjacent uninvolved lung tissue had the highest T cell clonality, exceeding tumor.

The germline V gene encodes CDR1 MNHGY and CDR2 SAAAGT. The CDR3 sequence is 16 residues long. Losses at the gene ends were 5 bases for V and 2 bases for J; bases not matched to a gene: 9. This specimen consisted of lung tumor tissue, obtained before any cancer treatment. The chain uses TRBV6-8 and TRBJ1-5; 7 nucleotides agree with TRBD1. The clonotype originates from a male donor older than 55 with stage III lung adenocarcinoma. This CDR3 is CASSTTGAVGNQPQHF. CDR3 sequence (DNA): TGTGCCAGCAGTACAACAGGGGCGGTGGGCAATCAGCCCCAGCATTTT.